The subject of this entry is one TCR beta chain. Its target is unknown. Separation from the approximately 720-subject first cohort characterized the roughly 120-subject validation cohort, to which the donors belonged. This CDR3 has 20 residues. Looked up from germline, CDR1 is MGHRA and CDR2 is YSYEKL. V trimming: 4 bases; J trimming: 2 bases; junction bases outside the gene matches: 16. Clones were read by immunoSEQ multiplex PCR, and TCRdb kept only the in-frame ones, dropping some. The data contain more than 150,000 clones, 88% of them singletons. The sample comes from a study of cytomegalovirus exposure and HLA in healthy donors. Study-level results: Researchers reported that a few CMV-associated chains were confirmed in vitro as CMV antigen-specific. Rare sequences made up most TCRs, while some public TCRs were found in many donors. The tendency of first-cohort TCR clusters to co-occur in the roughly 130 validation repertoires emerged from a later analysis.

This clonotype was obtained from a man between 18 and 35 years old in good health and CMV-seronegative. Sequencing input: PBMCs. The chain employs TRBV4-1 and TRBJ2-1, with TRBD2 identical over 11 bases. The chain's CDR3 is CASSPLLAGGGYGTYNEQFF. The CDR3 coding sequence is TGCGCCAGCAGCCCCCTCCTAGCGGGGGGTGGATATGGTACCTACAATGAGCAGTTCTTC.